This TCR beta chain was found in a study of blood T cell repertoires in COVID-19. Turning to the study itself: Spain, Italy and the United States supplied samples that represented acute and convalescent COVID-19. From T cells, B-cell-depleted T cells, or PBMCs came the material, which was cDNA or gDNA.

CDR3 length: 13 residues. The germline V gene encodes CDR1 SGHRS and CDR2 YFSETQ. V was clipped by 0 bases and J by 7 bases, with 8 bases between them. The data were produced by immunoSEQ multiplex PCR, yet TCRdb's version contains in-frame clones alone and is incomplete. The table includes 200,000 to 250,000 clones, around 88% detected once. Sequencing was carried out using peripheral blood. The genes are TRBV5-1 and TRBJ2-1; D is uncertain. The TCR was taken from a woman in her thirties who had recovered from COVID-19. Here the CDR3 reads CASSLDWLNEQFF. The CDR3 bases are TGCGCCAGCAGCTTGGATTGGCTTAATGAGCAGTTCTTC.